The clone carrying this TCR beta chain appeared a few times. These data are taken from a study of patients and donors after allogeneic stem cell transplantation. CDR3 size: 15 residues. The V and J ends lost 3 bases and 4 bases respectively, with 16 bases between them. TCRdb re-analysed the RT-PCR reads in MiXCR, keeping a single row per CDR3 protein. The sample has about 200,000 distinct CDR3 sequences; around two fifths are singletons. This sequence originates from a human donor who was either an allogeneic HSCT recipient or a stem cell or donor lymphocyte infusion donor (not recorded which). It is not recorded whose cells these are; they may come from a transplant donor. J is TRBJ2-7 and V is TRBV12-3 or TRBV12-4; D is uncertain. Source material: blood, either unsorted or a sorted T cell fraction (not recorded which). The DNA of the CDR3 is TGTGCCAGCAGTTTCGGTTCAGACTCTCAATACGAGCAGTACTTC. It encodes CASSFGSDSQYEQYF.